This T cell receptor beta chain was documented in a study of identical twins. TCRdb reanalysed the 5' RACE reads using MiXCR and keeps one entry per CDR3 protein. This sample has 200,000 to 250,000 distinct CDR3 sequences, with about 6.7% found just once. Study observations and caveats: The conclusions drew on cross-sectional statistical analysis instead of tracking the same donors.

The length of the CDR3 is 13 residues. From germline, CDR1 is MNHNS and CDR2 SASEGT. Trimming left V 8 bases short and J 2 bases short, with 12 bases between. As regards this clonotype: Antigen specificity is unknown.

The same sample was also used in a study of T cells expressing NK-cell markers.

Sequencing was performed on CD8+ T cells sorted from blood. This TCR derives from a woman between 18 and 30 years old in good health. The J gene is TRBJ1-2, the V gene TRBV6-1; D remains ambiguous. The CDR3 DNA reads TGTGCCAGCGTCGCCGGAGGGAACTATGGCTACACCTTC. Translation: CASVAGGNYGYTF.